These 4 T cell receptor beta chains share one sample of origin, sequenced in a study of memory CD4+ T cells and cytomegalovirus serostatus. The table came from immunoSEQ multiplex PCR; TCRdb's copy has only in-frame clones and leaves some out. This repertoire shows about 31,000 clones, about three quarters found once; its top ten account for roughly 0.63%. The sort gate was single viable CD3+CD4+CD8-CD45RO+ cells for memory CD4+ T cells. The sample was memory CD4+ T cells from blood. These receptors came from an adult in good health and CMV-seronegative. Some clones in this sample may be carry-over from other donors' samples.

V and J are TRBV29-1 and TRBJ1-5; the match to TRBD1 covers 9 bases. The length of the CDR3 is 16 residues. Germline CDR1 and CDR2: SQVTM and ANQGSEA. V shed 6 bases, J shed 2 bases, and the junction held 11 bases outside the gene matches. The CDR3 here is CSVRTGVGSGNQPQHF. The CDR3 DNA reads TGCAGCGTGAGGACAGGGGTAGGTAGTGGCAATCAGCCCCAGCATTTT.

V gene TRBV7-8 combines with J gene TRBJ2-1; no clear D. The V gene's germline CDR1 is SGHVS and CDR2 FQNEAQ. V was pared by 1 base and J by 2 bases, with 9 bases between. The CDR3 runs to 15 residues. The CDR3 coding sequence is TGTGCCAGCAGCTTAGTGGGCAGAGCCTACAATGAGCAGTTCTTC. Translating it yields CASSLVGRAYNEQFF.

The V call is TRBV7-3, the J call TRBJ2-2; D is uncertain. Germline V gene lookup returns CDR1 SGHTA and CDR2 FQGTGA. V lost 5 bases and J 2 bases, leaving 12 bases between the germline ends. CDR3 size: 15 residues. The CDR3 reads CASSPLGQNTGELFF. Here the CDR3 DNA reads TGTGCCAGCAGCCCCCTCGGCCAAAACACCGGGGAGCTGTTTTTT. Combining the CDR3 with reference TRBV7-3 and TRBJ2-2 gives the whole variable domain GAGVSQTPSNKVTEKGKYVELRCDPISGHTALYWYRQSLGQGPEFLIYFQGTGAADDSGLPNDRFFAVRPEGSVSTLKIQRTERGDSAVYLCASSPLGQNTGELFFGEGSRLTVL.

The J gene is TRBJ2-7, the V gene TRBV27; 8 bases align to TRBD1. CDR3 size: 15 residues. V lost 8 bases and J lost 3; bases outside the gene matches: 12. CDR1 MNHEY and CDR2 SMNVEV come from the germline V gene (reference sequence). The CDR3 here is CASPYPGTGIYEQYF. The CDR3 region has the DNA TGTGCCAGCCCCTACCCCGGGACAGGAATCTACGAGCAGTACTTC.